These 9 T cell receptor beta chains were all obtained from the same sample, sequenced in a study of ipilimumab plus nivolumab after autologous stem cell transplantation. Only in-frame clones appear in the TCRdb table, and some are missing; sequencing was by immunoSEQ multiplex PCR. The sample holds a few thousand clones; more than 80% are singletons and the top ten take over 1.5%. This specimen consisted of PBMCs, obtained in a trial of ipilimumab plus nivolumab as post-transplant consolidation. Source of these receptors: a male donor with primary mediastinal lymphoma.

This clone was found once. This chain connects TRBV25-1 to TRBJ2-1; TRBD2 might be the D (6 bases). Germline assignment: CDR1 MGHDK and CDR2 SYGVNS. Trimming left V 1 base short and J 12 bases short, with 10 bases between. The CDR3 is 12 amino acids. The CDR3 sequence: CASSEFGGGQFF. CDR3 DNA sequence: TGTGCCAGCAGTGAATTCGGGGGTGGGCAGTTCTTC. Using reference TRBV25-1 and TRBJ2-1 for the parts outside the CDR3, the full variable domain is EADIYQTPRYLVIGTGKKITLECSQTMGHDKMYWYQQDPGMELHLIHYSYGVNSTEKGDLSSESTVSRIRTEHFPLTLESARPSHTSQYLCASSEFGGGQFFGPGTRLTVL.

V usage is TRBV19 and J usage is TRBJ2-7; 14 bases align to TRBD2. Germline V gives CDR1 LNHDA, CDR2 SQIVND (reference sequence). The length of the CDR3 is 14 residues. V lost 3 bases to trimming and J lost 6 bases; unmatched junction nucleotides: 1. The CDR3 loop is CASSIGLAGGEQYF. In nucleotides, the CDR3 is TGTGCCAGTAGTATCGGACTAGCGGGGGGCGAGCAGTACTTC.

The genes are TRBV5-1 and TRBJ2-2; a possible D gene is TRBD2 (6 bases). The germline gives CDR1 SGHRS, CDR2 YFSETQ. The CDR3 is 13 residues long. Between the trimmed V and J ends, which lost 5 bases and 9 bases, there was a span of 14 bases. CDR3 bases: TGCGCCAGCAGGTCCATAGCGGATAGGGAGCTGTTTTTT. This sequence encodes CASRSIADRELFF. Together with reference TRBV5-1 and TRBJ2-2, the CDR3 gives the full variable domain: KAGVTQTPRYLIKTRGQQVTLSCSPISGHRSVSWYQQTPGQGLQFLFEYFSETQRNKGNFPGRFSGRQFSNSRSEMNVSTLELGDSALYLCASRSIADRELFFGEGSRLTVL.

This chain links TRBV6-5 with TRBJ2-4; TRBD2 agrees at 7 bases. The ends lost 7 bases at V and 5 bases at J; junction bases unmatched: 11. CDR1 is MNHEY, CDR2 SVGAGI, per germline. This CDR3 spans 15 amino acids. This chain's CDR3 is CASTRERGTQNIQYF. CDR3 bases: TGTGCCAGCACCCGAGAGCGGGGAACTCAAAACATTCAGTACTTC.

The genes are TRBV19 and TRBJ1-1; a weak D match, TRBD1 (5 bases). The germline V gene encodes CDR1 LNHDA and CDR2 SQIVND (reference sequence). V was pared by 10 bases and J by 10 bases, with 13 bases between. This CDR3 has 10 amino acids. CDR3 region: CATGEAIAFF. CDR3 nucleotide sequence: TGTGCCACGGGGGAAGCAATAGCTTTCTTT.

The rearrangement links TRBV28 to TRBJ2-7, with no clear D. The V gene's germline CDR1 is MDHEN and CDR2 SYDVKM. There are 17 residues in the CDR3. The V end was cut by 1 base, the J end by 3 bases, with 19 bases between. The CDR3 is CASSLFLLRTRGYEQYF. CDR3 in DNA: TGTGCCAGCAGTTTATTCCTACTCAGGACGAGAGGCTACGAGCAGTACTTC.

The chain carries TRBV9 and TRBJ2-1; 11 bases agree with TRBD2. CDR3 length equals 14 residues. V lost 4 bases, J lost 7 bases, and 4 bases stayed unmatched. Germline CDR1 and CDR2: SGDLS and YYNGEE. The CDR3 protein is CASSLRTSGNEQFF. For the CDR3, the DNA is TGTGCCAGCAGCCTCCGGACTAGCGGGAATGAGCAGTTCTTC.

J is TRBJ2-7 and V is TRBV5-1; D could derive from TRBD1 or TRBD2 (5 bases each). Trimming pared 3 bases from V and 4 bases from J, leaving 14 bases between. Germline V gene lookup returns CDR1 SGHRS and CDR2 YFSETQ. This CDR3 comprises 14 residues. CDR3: CASSSRDPSYEQYF. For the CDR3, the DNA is TGCGCCAGCAGCTCCAGGGACCCCTCGTACGAGCAGTACTTC.

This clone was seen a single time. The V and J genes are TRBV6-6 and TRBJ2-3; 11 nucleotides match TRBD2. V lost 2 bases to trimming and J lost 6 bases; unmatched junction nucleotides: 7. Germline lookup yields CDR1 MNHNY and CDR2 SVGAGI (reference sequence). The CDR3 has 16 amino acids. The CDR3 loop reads CASSYGTSGSLDTQYF. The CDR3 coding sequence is TGTGCCAGCAGTTACGGAACTAGCGGGAGTCTGGATACGCAGTATTTT.